The source of this TCR beta chain is a study of blood T cell repertoires in COVID-19 (dated by TCRdb to the early 2020s). General notes on the study: The collaborator samples originated in the United States, Italy and Spain and spanned the acute and convalescent phases of COVID-19. A de-identified subject ID, COVID-19 status, age in years and sex were almost always included in the sample metadata. The prospective study material was composed of cDNA or gDNA derived from T cells, B-cell-depleted T cells, or PBMCs. Subjects who had been exposed to COVID-19, were actively infected with it, or had recovered from it provided the deeply sampled blood TCRbeta repertoires that made up the dataset. Samples came from the ongoing ImmuneRACE study (first 160 participants) plus 1,254 subjects from 6 global collaborators. The repertoires were made available in a free public database intended to serve as a resource for research on the immune response to SARS-CoV-2. Where available, HLA class I and class II types were obtained from metadata supplied by the sample provider rather than from assay-based typing.

The immunoSEQ Assay, a bias-controlled multiplex PCR, was used to amplify TCRbeta CDR3 regions from genomic DNA. The study's own analysis went as follows. The number of nucleated cells in each sample was estimated by amplification of reference gene primers within the assay. To quantify the absolute abundance of each unique TCRbeta CDR3 rearrangement, sequence reads were collapsed and filtered. For each sample, productive Simpson clonality was calculated as the square root of Simpson's diversity index over productive rearrangements. In TCRdb, the immuneACCESS table is reduced to in-frame sequences with V and J assigned. These tables do not hold every clone; where another copy was compared, an unresolved V gene accounts for under half, and the others remain unexplained. Clone size and the V and J calls come from that table; the DNA yielded D and trimming. The table for this sample lists over 250,000 clones; about 92% of them were counted only once. The top ten clones comprise roughly 2.6% of the sample.

Overall results and qualifications from the work: Clinical and demographic metadata were provided uncurated, with the amount varying by source and participant.

This clone has just a few counts. The antigen it recognizes is unknown. Per-base qualities were not stored, and no clone one base away is much larger. Enrolling through a virtual design, the prospective study's participants ranged in age from about 18 to 89 years and lived across 20 to 25 United States geographic areas. In the prospective study, cohorts were assigned on the basis of participant-reported clinical history obtained from a screening survey and a study questionnaire. For ImmuneRACE Cohort 3, a participant was defined as recovered based on two consecutive negative NP/OP PCR tests, clearance by a healthcare professional, or resolution of symptoms. In the prospective study, mobile phlebotomists collected whole blood, serum and a nasopharyngeal or oropharyngeal swab from each participant. Participants in the prospective study had the option to provide additional blood draws and questionnaires over a roughly 2-month period. Prospective study blood samples were shipped either frozen or at room temperature before DNA extraction.

The CDR3 runs 14 residues from the cysteine to the phenylalanine. Only the CDR3 region is kept as DNA, spanning 42 bases read in frame from base 1. The germline V gene specifies MNHEY as CDR1 and SVGAGI as CDR2. V is reduced by 6 bases and J by 3 bases, leaving a spacing of 11 bases between them. The chain was built from TRBV6-5 and TRBJ2-2; matching of 6 bases hints at TRBD2 as the D gene. The sequenced sample was PBMCs or T cells enriched from blood (not recorded which). This clonotype originated in a man in his fifties or sixties who had recovered from COVID-19. The DNA sequence is as follows: TGTGCCAGCAGGTCCGGGACTTACACCGGGGAGCTGTTTTTT. This translates into CASRSGTYTGELFF.